The clone carrying this T cell receptor (beta chain) was picked up one time. Using its own MiXCR run on the 5' RACE reads, TCRdb lists one record per CDR3 protein. The repertoire holds 450,000 to 700,000 distinct CDR3 sequences, with under 20% as singletons. The V gene's germline CDR1 is LGHDT and CDR2 YNNKEL (reference sequence). Trimming shortened V by 3 bases and J by 5 bases, and 19 bases separated the two germline ends. The CDR3 consists of 16 residues. The record originates from a study of T-cell memory formation after mild COVID-19. The specimen sequenced was PBMCs or a T cell subset sorted from them (not recorded which). The receptor comes from an adult woman who had mild COVID-19 (a few samples of this study predate the infection). Cell type and time point are not known. V usage is TRBV3-1 and J usage is TRBJ2-5; tentative D call: TRBD2 (5 bases). CDR3 bases: TGTGCCAGCAGCCAGCCCTCCCACGGACTTCGTGAGACCCAGTACTTC. Protein sequence: CASSQPSHGLRETQYF.